The entry below describes one T cell receptor (beta chain). This sample is part of a study of control samples from healthy donors and cancer patients. Clones were sequenced by immunoSEQ multiplex PCR, and TCRdb holds only the in-frame ones, with some missing. In the table there are around 110,000 clones, over 85% of which are singletons. The junction had 10 bases not matched to a gene; V was cut back by 4 bases and J by 4 bases. The V gene's germline CDR1 is LNHNV and CDR2 YYDKDF (reference sequence). CDR3 size: 16 residues. The receptor was isolated from a man under 40 in good health. The chain carries TRBV15 and TRBJ1-1, with 9 positions matching TRBD1. Sequencing was carried out using blood. The CDR3 nucleotides read TGTGCCACCAGCACCCGGGACAGGGATTGGGGCACTGAAGCTTTCTTT. Amino acid sequence: CATSTRDRDWGTEAFF.